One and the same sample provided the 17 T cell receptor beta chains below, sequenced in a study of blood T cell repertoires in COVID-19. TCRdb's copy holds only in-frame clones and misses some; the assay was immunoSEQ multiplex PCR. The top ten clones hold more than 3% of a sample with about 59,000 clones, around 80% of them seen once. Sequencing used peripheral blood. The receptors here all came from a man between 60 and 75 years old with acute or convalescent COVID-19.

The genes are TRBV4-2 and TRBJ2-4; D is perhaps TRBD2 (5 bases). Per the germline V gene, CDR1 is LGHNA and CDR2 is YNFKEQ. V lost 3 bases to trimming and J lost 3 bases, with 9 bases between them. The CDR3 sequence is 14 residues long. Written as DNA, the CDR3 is TGTGCCAGCAGCCACCGGGAATTCAAAAACATTCAGTACTTC. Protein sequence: CASSHREFKNIQYF.

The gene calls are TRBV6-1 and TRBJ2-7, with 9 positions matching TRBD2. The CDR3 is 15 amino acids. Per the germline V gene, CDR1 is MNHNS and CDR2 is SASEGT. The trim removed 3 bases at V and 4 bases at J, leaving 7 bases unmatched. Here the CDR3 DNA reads TGTGCCAGCAGTGATGTGCGGGAGGGTACGTACGAGCAGTACTTC. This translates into CASSDVREGTYEQYF.

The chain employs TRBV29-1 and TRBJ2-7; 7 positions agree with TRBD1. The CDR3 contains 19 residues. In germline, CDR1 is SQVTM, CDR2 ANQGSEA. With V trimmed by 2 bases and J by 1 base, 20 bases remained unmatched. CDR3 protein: CSVESPTGLPSRRSYEQYF. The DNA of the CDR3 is TGCAGCGTTGAAAGTCCGACAGGGTTACCGTCTAGGCGGTCCTACGAGCAGTACTTC.

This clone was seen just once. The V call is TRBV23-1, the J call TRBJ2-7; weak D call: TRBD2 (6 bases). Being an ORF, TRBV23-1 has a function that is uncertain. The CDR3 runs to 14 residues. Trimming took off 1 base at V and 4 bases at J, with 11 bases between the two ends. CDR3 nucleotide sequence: TGCGCCAGCAGTCAATGGGGGGTGGGGTACGAGCAGTACTTC. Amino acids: CASSQWGVGYEQYF.

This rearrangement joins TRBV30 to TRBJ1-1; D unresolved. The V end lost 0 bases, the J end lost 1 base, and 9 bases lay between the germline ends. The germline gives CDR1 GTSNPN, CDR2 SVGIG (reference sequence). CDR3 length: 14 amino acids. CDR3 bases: TGTGCCTGGAGTGTAGGAGGGAAGAACACTGAAGCTTTCTTT. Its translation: CAWSVGGKNTEAFF.

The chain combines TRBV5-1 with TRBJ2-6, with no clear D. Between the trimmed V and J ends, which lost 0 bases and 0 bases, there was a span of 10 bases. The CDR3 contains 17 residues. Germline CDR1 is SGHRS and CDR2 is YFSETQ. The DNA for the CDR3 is TGCGCCAGCAGCTTGGGTGCGATTCGCTCTGGGGCCAACGTCCTGACTTTC. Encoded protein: CASSLGAIRSGANVLTF. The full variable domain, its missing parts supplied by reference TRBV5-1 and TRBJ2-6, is KAGVTQTPRYLIKTRGQQVTLSCSPISGHRSVSWYQQTPGQGLQFLFEYFSETQRNKGNFPGRFSGRQFSNSRSEMNVSTLELGDSALYLCASSLGAIRSGANVLTFGAGSRLTVL.

For the CDR3, the DNA is TGTGCCAGCAGTTTATCAGGGGGACAGCGATATACCTACGAGCAGTACTTC. It specifies CASSLSGGQRYTYEQYF. The rearrangement joins TRBV27 to TRBJ2-7, with 7 bases that match TRBD1. The CDR3 extends over 17 amino acids. CDR1 is MNHEY, CDR2 SMNVEV, per germline (reference sequence). V lost 0 bases and J lost 2; bases outside the gene matches: 10.

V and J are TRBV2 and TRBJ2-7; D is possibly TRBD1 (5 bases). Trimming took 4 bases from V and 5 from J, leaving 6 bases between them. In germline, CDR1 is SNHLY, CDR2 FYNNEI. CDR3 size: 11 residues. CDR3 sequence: CASSGGDEQYF. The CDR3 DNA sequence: TGTGCCAGCAGTGGGGGCGACGAGCAGTACTTC.

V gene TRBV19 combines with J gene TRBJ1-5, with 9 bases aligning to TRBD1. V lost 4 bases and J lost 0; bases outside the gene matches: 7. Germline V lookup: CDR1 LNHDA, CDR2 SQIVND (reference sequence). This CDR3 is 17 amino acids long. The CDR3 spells CASSRGQGIISNQPQHF. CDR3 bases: TGTGCCAGTAGTAGGGGACAGGGTATCATTAGCAATCAGCCCCAGCATTTT.

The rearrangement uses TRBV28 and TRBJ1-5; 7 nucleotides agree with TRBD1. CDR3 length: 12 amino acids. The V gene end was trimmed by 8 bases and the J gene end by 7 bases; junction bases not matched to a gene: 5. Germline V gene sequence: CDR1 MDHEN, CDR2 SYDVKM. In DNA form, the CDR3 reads TGTGCCAGCGGAGGGGGCATACAGCCCCAGCATTTT. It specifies CASGGGIQPQHF.

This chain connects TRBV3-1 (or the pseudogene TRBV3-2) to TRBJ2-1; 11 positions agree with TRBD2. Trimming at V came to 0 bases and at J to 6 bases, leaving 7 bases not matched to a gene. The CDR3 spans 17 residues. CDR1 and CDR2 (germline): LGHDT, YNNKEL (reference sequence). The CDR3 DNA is TGTGCCAGCAGCCAAGATCCCGGGACTAGCGGTCTCAATGAGCAGTTCTTC. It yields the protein CASSQDPGTSGLNEQFF.

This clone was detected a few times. The CDR3 region has the DNA TGTGCCAGCAGCCACAGGGTCCCCCGAGGCAATGAGCAGTTCTTC. Its translation: CASSHRVPRGNEQFF. The V and J genes are TRBV7-9 and TRBJ2-1; D is perhaps TRBD1 (6 bases). CDR3 length: 15 amino acids. Germline V CDR1 and CDR2: SEHNR, FQNEAQ (reference sequence). V was cut by 5 bases and J by 6 bases, with 17 bases left in between.

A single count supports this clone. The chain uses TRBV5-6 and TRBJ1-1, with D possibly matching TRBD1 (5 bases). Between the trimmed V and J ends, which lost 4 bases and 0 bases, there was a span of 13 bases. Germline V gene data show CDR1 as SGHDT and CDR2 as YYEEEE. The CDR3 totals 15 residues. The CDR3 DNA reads TGTGCCAGCAGCGGGGGACTTCGGATGAACACTGAAGCTTTCTTT. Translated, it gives CASSGGLRMNTEAFF.

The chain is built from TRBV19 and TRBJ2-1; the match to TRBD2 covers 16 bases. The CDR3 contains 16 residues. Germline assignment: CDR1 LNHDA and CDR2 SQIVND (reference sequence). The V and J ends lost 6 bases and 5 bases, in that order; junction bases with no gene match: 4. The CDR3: CASRGLAGGGHNEQFF. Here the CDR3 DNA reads TGTGCCAGTAGGGGACTAGCGGGAGGGGGTCACAATGAGCAGTTCTTC.

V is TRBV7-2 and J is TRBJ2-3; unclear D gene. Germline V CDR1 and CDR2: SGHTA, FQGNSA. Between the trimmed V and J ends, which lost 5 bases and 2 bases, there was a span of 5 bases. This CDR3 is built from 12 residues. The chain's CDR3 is CASSRYTDTQYF. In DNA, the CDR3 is TGTGCCAGCAGCCGTTACACAGATACGCAGTATTTT.

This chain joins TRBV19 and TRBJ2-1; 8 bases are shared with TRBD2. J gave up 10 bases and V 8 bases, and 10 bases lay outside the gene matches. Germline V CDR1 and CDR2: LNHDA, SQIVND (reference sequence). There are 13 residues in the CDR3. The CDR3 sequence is CASSGGPSEEQFF. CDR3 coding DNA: TGTGCCAGTTCGGGAGGGCCGTCGGAGGAGCAGTTCTTC. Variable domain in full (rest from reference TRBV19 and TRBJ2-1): DGGITQSPKYLFRKEGQNVTLSCEQNLNHDAMYWYRQDPGQGLRLIYYSQIVNDFQKGDIAEGYSVSREKKESFPLTVTSAQKNPTAFYLCASSGGPSEEQFFGPGTRLTVL.

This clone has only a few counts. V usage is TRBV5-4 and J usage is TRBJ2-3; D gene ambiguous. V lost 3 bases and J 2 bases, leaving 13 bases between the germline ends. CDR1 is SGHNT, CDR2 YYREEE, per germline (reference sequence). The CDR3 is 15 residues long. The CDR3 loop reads CASSSLKENTDTQYF. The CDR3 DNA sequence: TGTGCCAGCAGCTCTCTTAAGGAGAACACAGATACGCAGTATTTT.